The source of this TCR beta chain is a study of blood T cell repertoires in COVID-19. Study background: The United States, Italy and Spain were the sources of the acute and convalescent COVID-19 samples. PBMCs, B-cell-depleted T cells, or T cells were the source of the cDNA or gDNA that made up the material.

Original analysis: Reference gene primer amplification gave estimated nucleated cell counts. The repertoire was sequenced with immunoSEQ multiplex PCR; TCRdb's copy has only in-frame clones and lacks some. From that table come the V and J calls and clone size; the DNA was used to work out D and trimming. The sample has 120,000 or so clones; approximately 87% are singletons. V gave up 6 bases and J gave up 7 bases; unmatched junction bases: 14. The CDR3 contains 16 residues. From germline, CDR1 is ENHRY and CDR2 SYGVKD. This clone was found a few times. This receptor was obtained from a man in his fifties with acute or convalescent COVID-19. Sequenced sample: peripheral blood. The chain combines TRBV10-3 with TRBJ1-1; 10 bases agree with TRBD1. The CDR3 spells CAIRDPGQGIPYEAFF. The CDR3, as DNA: TGTGCCATCAGAGATCCGGGACAGGGGATCCCTTATGAAGCTTTCTTT.